This T cell receptor beta chain emerged from a study of radiation and T cells in renal cell carcinoma. Study at large: Nephrectomy followed 15 Gy stereotactic body radiation by 4 weeks.

Time point in this sample: blood 2 weeks post-SBRT. This sample's treatment: 15 Gy SBRT to primary tumor, nephrectomy 4 weeks later. This renal cell carcinoma was of the clear cell type. Regarding this clone: The antigen is unknown.

The CDR3 loop spans 12 amino acids. Germline V gives CDR1 MGHDK, CDR2 SYGVNS. Trimming left V 7 bases short and J 4 bases short, with 7 bases between. General study findings and limits: From baseline, blood top tumor clonotypes peaked at 2 weeks post-radiation. Baseline intratumoral clonotype presence is unknown without pretreatment biopsies.

Some clones are missing from TCRdb's copy, which holds only in-frame ones; the method was immunoSEQ multiplex PCR. This sample has 70,000 to 90,000 clones, with just over 85% found just once. This sequence originates from a woman in her forties or fifties with renal cell carcinoma. The source was blood, collected from a patient whose treatment included radiotherapy and nephrectomy. V and J are TRBV25-1 and TRBJ2-2; D perhaps matches TRBD1 (5 bases). Here the CDR3 reads CASNGATGELFF. The CDR3 nucleotides read TGTGCCAGCAATGGGGCCACCGGGGAGCTGTTTTTT.